This T cell receptor (beta chain) was identified during a study of cytomegalovirus exposure and HLA in healthy donors. On the study more broadly: Genetic ancestry analysis placed about 76% of the 300 to 500 donors that were genotyped in the Caucasian-associated cluster. Study-level results: Across donors, sequencing depth was assumed by presence/absence analyses to be roughly uniform. Despite most TCR sequences being rare, some public TCRs occurred in many donors.

Germline CDR1 SGHRS, CDR2 YFSETQ. Trimming pared 6 bases from V and 1 base from J, leaving 10 bases between. CDR3 length: 13 amino acids. Turning to this clone: Antigen: not known.

Primers included in the PCR were 60 Vbeta and 13 Jbeta primers. The data were produced by immunoSEQ multiplex PCR, yet TCRdb's version contains in-frame clones alone and is incomplete. The sample carries more than 85,000 clones, approximately 80% recorded once. This TCR was sampled from a male donor in good health and CMV-seropositive. The chain couples TRBV5-1 to TRBJ1-1, with D perhaps TRBD1 (6 bases). The sample taken for sequencing was PBMCs. The CDR3 is CASTSDRNTEAFF. The CDR3, as DNA: TGCGCCAGCACTTCGGACAGGAACACTGAAGCTTTCTTT.